A selection of T cell receptor beta chains follows, all from one sample in a study of blood T cell repertoires in COVID-19. Assay used: immunoSEQ multiplex PCR; TCRdb lists only in-frame clones, some missing. The sample has about 20,000 clones, under 90% seen once. The specimen sequenced was peripheral blood. The receptor set was obtained from a man in his forties or fifties with active COVID-19. Both conserved end residues are part of each CDR3. Each record gives: D gene, clone size, J gene, V gene, CDR3 DNA, CDR3 protein. D genes are given only for firm matches. The size of a clone is reported for some rows only, either as once, few or many, or as a class for expanded clones.

d_gene: TRBD1
abundance: once
j_gene: TRBJ2-3
v_gene: TRBV11-3
CDR3nt: TGTGCCAGCAGCCCCCGACAGGGGGCTACAGATACGCAGTATTTT
CDR3aa: CASSPRQGATDTQYF

d_gene: TRBD1
abundance: .
j_gene: TRBJ2-7
v_gene: TRBV2
CDR3nt: TGTGCCAGCAGGACGGAAGGGGGCGGTGAGCAGTACTTC
CDR3aa: CASRTEGGGEQYF

d_gene: .
abundance: .
j_gene: TRBJ1-6
v_gene: TRBV9
CDR3nt: TGTGCCAGCAGCTTTCTGAATTCACCCCTCCACTTT
CDR3aa: CASSFLNSPLHF

d_gene: .
abundance: few
j_gene: TRBJ2-1
v_gene: TRBV4-3
CDR3nt: TGCGCCAGCAGCCAAGATTGGGCAAGTATCGAGTTCTTC
CDR3aa: CASSQDWASIEFF

d_gene: .
abundance: .
j_gene: TRBJ2-1
v_gene: TRBV4-1
CDR3nt: TGCGCCAGCAGCCACGGTGGCAGGGGAAGAGGTGAGCAGTTCTTC
CDR3aa: CASSHGGRGRGEQFF

d_gene: .
abundance: .
j_gene: TRBJ2-1
v_gene: TRBV10-3
CDR3nt: TGTGCCATCAGTGAGTCGAGGCTAACGGCCCTCGAGCAGTTCTTC
CDR3aa: CAISESRLTALEQFF

d_gene: .
abundance: .
j_gene: TRBJ2-7
v_gene: TRBV6-2/TRBV6-3
CDR3nt: TGTGCCAGCAGTTCCCGGTCCTACGAGCAGTACTTC
CDR3aa: CASSSRSYEQYF

d_gene: .
abundance: .
j_gene: TRBJ2-7
v_gene: TRBV5-1
CDR3nt: TGCGCCAGCAGCTTGGGATGGGGGGCCTACGAGCAGTACTTC
CDR3aa: CASSLGWGAYEQYF

d_gene: TRBD2
abundance: .
j_gene: TRBJ2-7
v_gene: TRBV3-1/TRBV3-2
CDR3nt: TGTGCCAGCAGCCAACTTGGACTAGCGGGGGGGCCTTACGAGCAGTACTTC
CDR3aa: CASSQLGLAGGPYEQYF

d_gene: TRBD2
abundance: .
j_gene: TRBJ2-2
v_gene: TRBV3-1/TRBV3-2
CDR3nt: TGTGCCAGCAGCCGAGGGACTAGGAACACCGGGGAGCTGTTTTTT
CDR3aa: CASSRGTRNTGELFF

d_gene: TRBD2
abundance: .
j_gene: TRBJ2-7
v_gene: TRBV7-2
CDR3nt: TGTGCCAGCAGCGTCACGCCGACTAGCGGGGGATCCTACGAGCAGTACTTC
CDR3aa: CASSVTPTSGGSYEQYF

d_gene: TRBD2
abundance: .
j_gene: TRBJ2-7
v_gene: TRBV4-2
CDR3nt: TGTGCCAGCAGCCAAGTCGGCCTAGCGGGCTACGAGCAGTACTTC
CDR3aa: CASSQVGLAGYEQYF

d_gene: TRBD1
abundance: .
j_gene: TRBJ2-4
v_gene: TRBV7-9
CDR3nt: TGTGCCAGCAGCTTCGGACAGGGGGATATGGACATTCAGTACTTC
CDR3aa: CASSFGQGDMDIQYF

d_gene: TRBD1
abundance: .
j_gene: TRBJ2-3
v_gene: TRBV9
CDR3nt: TGTGCCAGCAGCGTAGGAGGTGGGGACAGACGTACGCAGTATTTT
CDR3aa: CASSVGGGDRRTQYF

d_gene: TRBD2
abundance: once
j_gene: TRBJ2-1
v_gene: TRBV11-2
CDR3nt: TGTGCCAGCAGTTTACGCGGATGGCTAGCGGGGGTGGCTGAGCAGTTCTTC
CDR3aa: CASSLRGWLAGVAEQFF

d_gene: .
abundance: .
j_gene: TRBJ1-5
v_gene: TRBV5-8
CDR3nt: TGTGCCAGCACCACAGGGTACAATCAGCCCCAGCATTTT
CDR3aa: CASTTGYNQPQHF

d_gene: .
abundance: .
j_gene: TRBJ2-2
v_gene: TRBV5-4
CDR3nt: TGTGCCAGCAGCTTAGGCAGGGGCTGGGACGGGGAGCTGTTTTTT
CDR3aa: CASSLGRGWDGELFF